This paragraph reports one TCR beta chain. Its antigen is currently not known. No clone much larger than this one lies a single base away; base qualities are absent. These data originate in a study of T cells in Graves' hyperthyroidism and ophthalmopathy (dated by TCRdb to between 2019 and 2020). Regarding the research as a whole: Peripheral blood was sampled at the time of initial diagnosis, prior to any treatment. To identify TCR V-J signatures that set the groups apart, the researchers used a discovery cohort of 100 or so patients, made up of 43 with Graves' ophthalmopathy and 57 with stable Graves' hyperthyroidism. Whether ophthalmopathy could be predicted prospectively was tested in an independent validation cohort made up of under 20 hyperthyroidism patients plus 17 patients who later progressed to ophthalmopathy. The 100 or so discovery patients were randomly split 7:3 into training and test sets. The study also compared thyroid tissue and blood T-cell repertoires from about six Graves' hyperthyroidism patients. Following sampling, methimazole starting at 30 mg daily was given to hyperthyroidism patients, and high-dose intravenous methylprednisolone was given to ophthalmopathy patients. The paper reports TCR Vbeta CDR3 sequencing of roughly 140 peripheral blood samples: around 45 ophthalmopathy, under 85 hyperthyroidism and around 17 progressor patients.

The TCR beta CDR3 regions were amplified from the RNA transcripts. For the first round of RT-PCR on the TCR CDR3, the HTBI primer set was used together with the Qiagen OneStep RT-PCR kit. The libraries were constructed in a second round of multiplex PCR and then size-selected and purified. Sequencing of the libraries was done on an Illumina HiSeq2000 using paired-end 100 bp reads. The authors processed their data as follows. SOAPnuke was used to process the raw data, removing reads that contained adapters or uncalled bases, had a mean Phred below 15, or lacked an exact match to the constant primer or identifier. High-quality paired reads were merged with COPE v1.2.5, and unique nucleotide sequences were defined as clonotypes. MiTCR v1.1 was used to align the clonotypes against IMGT TRBV, TRBD and TRBJ reference segments. The analysis was restricted to V-J combinations with a frequency above 0.0001, which together covered 98% to 99.2% of the repertoires. The TCS score was defined as F50 (clonal expansion) divided by E x V (chaos), with BLOSUM62-based TCRdist calculated between CDR3 peptides within each V-J. Welch's t-statistics and random forest reduced several hundred V-J features to 13, which were used in a naive Bayes classifier (R e1071). In TCRdb, the public reads were trimmed at Q25 with fastp and aligned with MiXCR, with productive beta chains retained. A single entry per CDR3 protein holds the most common genes and DNA from its merged rows. The V and J calls and clone size are TCRdb's, not the authors'. The sample includes some 600,000 distinct CDR3 sequences, with over 11% observed a single time. Of the sample, 4.5% to 6% falls within the top ten clones.

Study-wide findings and limitations: A 13 V-J signature model separated ophthalmopathy from stable hyperthyroidism, with around 91% sensitivity and about 81% specificity in cross-validation and 80%/75% in testing. Blood samples also contained most of the expanded thyroid clonotypes (frequency above 0.001), which suggests that blood repertoires may reflect thyroid immune responses. No statistical method was used to set the sample size in advance, and investigators knew the group allocation. In validation, the model predicted progression to ophthalmopathy a median of approximately 6.6 months before onset, with about 70% sensitivity and almost 75% specificity.

Hyperthyroidism patients were newly diagnosed, had a disease duration of under 2 months, and were aged 18 to 65 years. The study excluded patients with uncontrolled infections, other autoimmune diseases, pregnancy or lactation. Clinical symptoms, serum thyroxine and TRAb, thyroid ultrasound, and orbital computed tomography formed the basis for the diagnoses. For progressor patients, blood was drawn at the first diagnosis of hyperthyroidism, before any ophthalmopathy symptoms had appeared. Ficoll-Paque density gradient centrifugation was used to isolate PBMCs from approximately 10 ml of fresh peripheral blood. Patients classed as progressors first received a Graves' hyperthyroidism diagnosis and then went on to develop ophthalmopathy during follow-up. Total RNA was extracted using Trizol reagent, and RNA quality was assessed on an Agilent 2100 Bioanalyzer. The receptor was derived from a woman aged 30 to 39 with Graves' hyperthyroidism that later progressed to Graves' ophthalmopathy. Sequencing input: blood.

Here is the DNA: TGTGCCAGCAGCTTAGAATGGGGAGGCTATGGCTACACCTTC. Its product reads: CASSLEWGGYGYTF. The chain links TRBV11-2 with TRBJ1-2; no D gene call is confident. Sequences SGHAT (CDR1) and FQNNGV (CDR2) are obtained from the germline V gene. Relative to germline, V is 0 bases shorter and J is 4 bases shorter, with 9 bases between their ends. The cysteine opens and the phenylalanine closes a CDR3 of 14 amino acids. This entry keeps only the CDR3 DNA: 42 bases, framed from base 1.